This T cell receptor beta chain emerged from a study of tumor and adjacent non-tumor tissue in lung cancer. Three rounds of nested PCR, following a modified ARM-PCR protocol, produced the TCRbeta library. Using its own MiXCR run on the multiplex PCR reads, TCRdb lists one record per CDR3 protein. The repertoire has 120,000 to 150,000 distinct CDR3 sequences, about 71% of them found once; the top ten carry about 20%. The germline V gene encodes CDR1 MNHNY and CDR2 SVGAGI (reference sequence). This CDR3 contains 12 residues. In this sample, this clonotype turned up a few times. One junction end does not reproduce the germline sequence, and a read error may be involved. The template was RNA from unsorted bulk tissue.

This TCR derives from a man in his sixties with small cell lung cancer. Source material: lung tumor tissue. This sequence joins TRBV6-6 and TRBJ1-1; no clear D gene. CDR3 coding DNA: TGTGCCAGCAGTTACTCCGTTATGGAAGCCCTCTTT. It codes for CASSYSVMEALF.